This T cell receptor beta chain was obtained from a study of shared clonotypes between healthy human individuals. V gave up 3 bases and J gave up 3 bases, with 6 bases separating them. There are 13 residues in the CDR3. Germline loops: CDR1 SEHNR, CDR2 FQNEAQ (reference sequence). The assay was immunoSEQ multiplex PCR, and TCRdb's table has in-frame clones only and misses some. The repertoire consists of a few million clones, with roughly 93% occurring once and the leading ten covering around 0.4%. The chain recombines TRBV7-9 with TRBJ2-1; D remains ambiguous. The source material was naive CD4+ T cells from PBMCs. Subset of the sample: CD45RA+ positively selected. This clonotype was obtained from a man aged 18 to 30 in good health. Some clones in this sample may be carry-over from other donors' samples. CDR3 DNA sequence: TGTGCCAGCAGCTTCTACCACTACAATGAGCAGTTCTTC. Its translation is CASSFYHYNEQFF.